The 7 T cell receptor beta chains reported below all come from one sample, sequenced in a study of blood T cell repertoires in COVID-19. The repertoire was sequenced with immunoSEQ multiplex PCR; TCRdb's copy has only in-frame clones and lacks some. The repertoire includes about 90,000 clones, around 90% of them detected once, and less than 3% sits in the top ten. Sequenced: peripheral blood. The source of these receptors is a man aged 45-60 years with COVID-19, enrolled during active disease.

CDR3 sequence (DNA): TGCAGCGTTGAAGATCTAGCGGGCCTGGGAGAGACCCAGTACTTC. The encoded protein is CSVEDLAGLGETQYF. This chain links TRBV29-1 with TRBJ2-5, with 8 bases matching TRBD2. Germline assignment: CDR1 SQVTM and CDR2 ANQGSEA. V was clipped by 0 bases and J by 4 bases; unmatched bases: 7. The length of the CDR3 is 15 residues.

The genes are TRBV7-9 and TRBJ1-2; no firm D call. The CDR3 has 14 amino acids. Trimming took off 1 base at V and 8 bases at J, with 14 bases between the two ends. The germline gives CDR1 SEHNR, CDR2 FQNEAQ (reference sequence). The CDR3 reads CASSLDTDRIGYTF. Written as DNA, the CDR3 is TGTGCCAGCAGCTTAGACACCGATCGAATCGGCTACACCTTC.

Here the CDR3 reads CASSFPGDSDYGYTF. The DNA of the CDR3 is TGTGCCAGTAGTTTCCCCGGGGATTCAGACTATGGCTACACCTTC. The chain is built from TRBV19 and TRBJ1-2; D is uncertain. The CDR3 has 15 amino acids. V was clipped by 5 bases and J by 3 bases, with 16 bases between them. CDR1 LNHDA and CDR2 SQIVND come from the germline V gene (reference sequence).

The chain is built from TRBV4-1 and TRBJ1-1; TRBD1 might be the D (6 bases). Deletions cut 1 base from V and 4 bases from J, with 13 bases between. Germline-derived CDR1 and CDR2 are MGHRA and YSYEKL. The CDR3 is 15 residues long. The CDR3 sequence is CASSQAQSRGTEAFF. The CDR3 DNA reads TGCGCCAGCAGCCAAGCTCAGTCCAGGGGCACTGAAGCTTTCTTT.

This clone was seen a handful of times. This rearrangement joins TRBV6-5 to TRBJ2-4, with TRBD2 as a possible D gene (5 bases). The CDR3 length is 14 residues. In germline, CDR1 is MNHEY, CDR2 SVGAGI. The V and J ends lost 6 bases and 3 bases respectively, with 12 bases between them. CDR3 region: CASSSTTGKNIQYF. DNA for the CDR3: TGTGCCAGCAGCTCGACTACGGGCAAAAACATTCAGTACTTC.

This chain links TRBV5-4 with TRBJ1-2; TRBD1 matches at 9 bases. Germline CDR1 reads SGHNT; CDR2 reads YYREEE (reference sequence). V lost 1 base and J lost 7; bases outside the gene matches: 2. The CDR3 consists of 13 residues. The CDR3 spells CASSLLGQGGYTF. The DNA of the CDR3 is TGTGCCAGCAGCTTGTTGGGACAGGGTGGCTACACCTTC.

V gene TRBV10-3 combines with J gene TRBJ2-6; D is possibly TRBD2 (7 bases). The CDR3 consists of 18 residues. V was clipped by 0 bases and J by 4 bases, with 16 bases between them. Germline CDR1 and CDR2: ENHRY and SYGVKD. CDR3 nucleotide sequence: TGTGCCATCAGTGAGTCGTCAGGGAGGGGGTCGGGGGCCAACGTCCTGACTTTC. Residues: CAISESSGRGSGANVLTF.